The 10 T cell receptor beta chains below all came from one sample that was sequenced in a study of cytomegalovirus exposure and HLA in healthy donors. Researchers ran the PCR with 60 Vbeta and 13 Jbeta primers. The assay was immunoSEQ multiplex PCR, and TCRdb's table has in-frame clones only and misses some. The sample has approximately 110,000 clones, less than 80% seen once. The material sequenced was PBMCs. These receptor sequences come from a woman between 40 and 50 years old in good health and CMV-seropositive.

Notes on this clone: Other DNA sequences in the same sample also yield this CDR3. The chain carries TRBV7-2 and TRBJ1-5; the D gene is possibly TRBD1 (5 bases). The V gene lost 5 bases and the J gene lost 2 bases, with 13 bases spanning the gap. CDR3 size: 15 residues. Germline loops: CDR1 SGHTA, CDR2 FQGNSA. As DNA, the CDR3 is TGTGCCAGCAGCCCTCAGTCGGGGGGCAATCAGCCCCAGCATTTT. This encodes CASSPQSGGNQPQHF. Based on the CDR3 plus reference TRBV7-2 and TRBJ1-5, the full variable domain is GAGVSQSPSNKVTEKGKDVELRCDPISGHTALYWYRQSLGQGLEFLIYFQGNSAPDKSGLPSDRFSAERTGGSVSTLTIQRTQQEDSAVYLCASSPQSGGNQPQHFGDGTRLSIL.

This chain connects TRBV5-1 to TRBJ2-1, with a tentative D call TRBD1 (5 bases). Germline V gene sequence: CDR1 SGHRS, CDR2 YFSETQ. V was trimmed by 7 bases and J by 5 bases, leaving 10 bases between them. The CDR3 runs to 12 residues. The CDR3 bases are TGCGCCAGCGGCCAGGACAACAATGAGCAGTTCTTC. Encoded protein: CASGQDNNEQFF.

The chain employs TRBV13 and TRBJ1-2; D gene uncertain. Looked up from germline, CDR1 is PRHDT and CDR2 is FYEKMQ (reference sequence). The CDR3 totals 13 residues. V dropped 2 bases and J dropped 0 bases, with 4 bases sitting between them. CDR3 nucleotides: TGTGCCAGCAGCTTACAATCTAACTATGGCTACACCTTC. It translates to CASSLQSNYGYTF. Supplemented by reference TRBV13 and TRBJ1-2, the full variable domain reads AAGVIQSPRHLIKEKRETATLKCYPIPRHDTVYWYQQGPGQDPQFLISFYEKMQSDKGSIPDRFSAQQFSDYHSELNMSSLELGDSALYFCASSLQSNYGYTFGSGTRLTVV.

This chain links TRBV2 with TRBJ1-4; 7 bases are shared with TRBD1. The CDR3 contains 14 residues. Looked up from germline, CDR1 is SNHLY and CDR2 is FYNNEI. V gave up 4 bases and J gave up 6 bases; unmatched junction bases: 5. CDR3: CASSGQGPDEKLFF. The CDR3 DNA reads TGTGCCAGCAGTGGACAGGGTCCGGATGAAAAACTGTTTTTT.

This rearrangement joins TRBV30 to TRBJ1-5; 7 bases line up with TRBD1. The V and J ends lost 3 bases and 4 bases, in that order; junction bases with no gene match: 12. The CDR3 extends over 16 amino acids. Germline lookup yields CDR1 GTSNPN and CDR2 SVGIG (reference sequence). The CDR3 DNA reads TGTGCCTGGAGCTGGGGCTCCGGGACAGCTAATCAGCCCCAGCATTTT. Protein: CAWSWGSGTANQPQHF.

The genes are TRBV5-1 and TRBJ1-5; D is possibly TRBD1 (5 bases). Trimming removed 4 bases from V and 4 bases from J, with 12 bases in between. The V gene's germline CDR1 is SGHRS and CDR2 YFSETQ. The CDR3 is made up of 14 amino acids. The CDR3 region is CASSETVGNQPQHF. The CDR3 DNA sequence: TGCGCCAGCAGCGAGACAGTGGGGAATCAGCCCCAGCATTTT.

The chain couples TRBV7-8 to TRBJ2-1, with TRBD2 matching 9 bases. CDR1 is SGHVS, CDR2 FQNEAQ, per germline. The CDR3 length is 16 residues. V lost 5 bases, J lost 6 bases, and 11 bases stayed unmatched. The CDR3 nucleotides are TGTGCCAGCAGCGCCTCCTTCGTGACTAGCGGCAATGAGCAGTTCTTC. Translation: CASSASFVTSGNEQFF.

The chain is built from TRBV10-3 and TRBJ2-3, with D possibly being TRBD1 (6 bases). Germline V lookup: CDR1 ENHRY, CDR2 SYGVKD. This CDR3 contains 15 residues. V lost 5 bases and J 1 base, leaving 13 bases between the germline ends. The CDR3, as DNA: TGTGCCATCAGTAAATCAGGGGAAGGCACAGATACGCAGTATTTT. Translated, it gives CAISKSGEGTDTQYF.

For the CDR3, the DNA is TGTGCCAGCAGCTTAACAGAGCGGGCTTTCTTT. Its protein product is CASSLTERAFF. V and J are TRBV7-9 and TRBJ1-1; D not certain. The germline CDR1 and CDR2 sequences are SEHNR and FQNEAQ (reference sequence). CDR3 length: 11 residues. V was shortened by 2 bases and J by 11 bases, with 9 bases between the two germline ends.

The CDR3 spells CASSAGQVTNTEAFF. The DNA for the CDR3 is TGCGCCAGCAGCGCCGGACAGGTCACGAACACTGAAGCTTTCTTT. The J gene is TRBJ1-1, the V gene TRBV5-1, with 7 positions matching TRBD1. J lost 1 base, V lost 4 bases, and 7 bases had no gene match. Germline V lookup: CDR1 SGHRS, CDR2 YFSETQ. This CDR3 has 15 amino acids.